The present TCR beta chain was sequenced within a study of CD8 T cells in ankylosing spondylitis (TCRdb year 2017). The study in broad terms: The study set out to find disease-linked TCR variants by profiling T cell receptor beta repertoires in ankylosing spondylitis patients and healthy donors. The full study cohort comprised 25 ankylosing spondylitis patients and some 110 healthy donors. Peripheral blood was sampled, and synovial fluid was additionally collected from ankylosing spondylitis patients. Overall study outcomes, separate from this receptor: Blood from ankylosing spondylitis patients appeared to be characterized by a TCR beta motif composed of under 10 highly homologous amino acid variants. The disease-linked clones were reported to be significantly enriched in matched synovial fluid samples from ankylosing spondylitis patients. The disease-linked clones showed a CD8+ phenotype and occurred at relatively low frequencies in peripheral blood. Some TCR beta motif variants had previously been reported in synovial fluid and blood of reactive arthritis patients, which suggested common disease-initiation mechanisms.

Instrument on record: Illumina HiSeq 2500. TCR beta libraries were prepared by quantitative 5'-RACE with molecular barcodes. As for how the authors treated the data: A new computational method, built on a probabilistic model of VDJ rearrangement, was used to identify disease-linked TCR variants. The raw public reads went through TCRdb reprocessing: fastp at Q25, MiXCR clone calling, in-frame beta chains kept. Rows with a matching CDR3 protein are joined into one entry that keeps the most common DNA and genes. The V and J calls follow TCRdb's processing rather than the paper's. Across this sample there are about 340,000 distinct CDR3 sequences, with roughly 15% seen only once. The ten top clones hold 0.85% to 1.4% of the sample. Germline trimming amounts to 3 bases on V and 0 bases on J, with 5 as the count of junction bases outside the gene matches. The CDR3 numbers 16 residues from cysteine through phenylalanine. The read is trimmed to its CDR3 DNA, 48 bases read in frame from base 1. From a lookup of the germline V gene, CDR1 and CDR2 are SQVTM and ANQGSEA.

This clonotype was detected only a few times. Its antigen is unknown. Per-base quality was not reported, and no clone a single base away is much larger than it. The V and J genes are TRBV29-1 and TRBJ2-3, with TRBD2 matching 11 junction bases. What was sequenced was blood, either unsorted or a sorted T cell fraction (not recorded which). The clonotype comes from a male donor with ankylosing spondylitis or in good health (not recorded which). The CDR3 region reads CSVDFLAGGSTDTQYF. Here is the DNA: TGCAGCGTTGACTTTCTAGCGGGGGGCAGCACAGATACGCAGTATTTT.